The present entry profiles one TCR beta chain with its context. V lost 3 bases, J lost 4 bases, and 14 bases lay in between. Germline V gene lookup returns CDR1 SGHTS and CDR2 YDEGEE. This CDR3 has 15 amino acids. Followed longitudinally, the Seattle patients had been enrolled during active infection. The sample comes from a study of blood T cell repertoires in COVID-19. The overall study: Both acute and convalescent COVID-19 samples were obtained from the United States, Italy and Spain. The analysed material was cDNA or gDNA that came from T cells, B-cell-depleted T cells, or PBMCs.

In the original processing: Amplifying reference gene primers gave estimates of nucleated cell counts. The assay was immunoSEQ multiplex PCR, and TCRdb's table has in-frame clones only and misses some. That table supplies the V and J calls and clone size; D and trimming were determined from the DNA. The sample has 250,000 to 300,000 clones, roughly nine tenths seen once; the top ten hold roughly 2.3%. Material for sequencing was peripheral blood. The sequence derives from a woman aged 25 to 39 with COVID-19, enrolled during active disease. The chain is built from TRBV5-8 and TRBJ1-3; D is uncertain. The CDR3 is CASSWARGTGNTIYF. CDR3 DNA sequence: TGTGCCAGCAGCTGGGCCCGGGGAACAGGAAACACCATATATTTT.